The rows below give T cell receptor beta chains drawn from one sample of a study of blood T cells in healthy people across ages. TCRdb processed the 5' RACE reads anew with MiXCR; each CDR3 protein has one entry. This sample has over a million distinct CDR3 sequences, with 42% found just once. Sequenced sample: blood. The source of these receptors is a woman under 30 in good health. Each CDR3 is given with its conserved first and last residue. D genes are given only for firm matches. Some rows mark clone size as missing; the rest say once, few, many or name a class of expanded clone.

V gene: TRBV29-1; J gene: TRBJ2-3; D gene: TRBD2; clone size: NA; CDR3 protein: CSAASGSADTQYF; CDR3 DNA: TGCAGCGCTGCTAGCGGGAGCGCAGATACGCAGTATTTT
V gene: TRBV28; J gene: TRBJ1-1; D gene: NA; clone size: NA; CDR3 protein: CASSVAITEAFF; CDR3 DNA: TGTGCCAGCAGTGTGGCAATCACTGAAGCTTTCTTT
V gene: TRBV3-1; J gene: TRBJ2-1; D gene: NA; clone size: NA; CDR3 protein: CASSQGRESFF; CDR3 DNA: TGTGCCAGCAGCCAAGGACGGGAGTCGTTCTTC
V gene: TRBV15; J gene: TRBJ1-1; D gene: TRBD1; clone size: NA; CDR3 protein: CATSRDSGTDRAFF; CDR3 DNA: TGTGCCACCAGCAGAGATTCCGGGACAGATAGGGCTTTCTTT
V gene: TRBV7-9; J gene: TRBJ2-7; D gene: NA; clone size: few; CDR3 protein: CASSLGLGDTYEQYF; CDR3 DNA: TGTGCCAGCAGCTTAGGACTCGGGGACACCTACGAGCAGTACTTC
V gene: TRBV21-1; J gene: TRBJ2-5; D gene: NA; clone size: NA; CDR3 protein: CASSPPPRGMCASEQYF; CDR3 DNA: TGTGCCAGCAGCCCCCCCCCGCGGGGAATGTGTGCCAGTGAGCAGTACTTC
V gene: TRBV7-2; J gene: TRBJ2-5; D gene: NA; clone size: NA; CDR3 protein: CASSFGGRRYQETQYF; CDR3 DNA: TGTGCCAGCAGCTTCGGCGGGCGGAGGTACCAAGAGACCCAGTACTTC
V gene: TRBV6-5; J gene: TRBJ2-3; D gene: NA; clone size: NA; CDR3 protein: CASSYSRAGAERTDTQYF; CDR3 DNA: TGTGCCAGCAGTTACTCGAGGGCGGGGGCTGAGAGAACAGATACGCAGTATTTT
V gene: TRBV4-3; J gene: TRBJ1-2; D gene: NA; clone size: few; CDR3 protein: CASSQGSSNYGYTF; CDR3 DNA: TGCGCCAGCAGCCAGGGGTCTTCTAACTATGGCTACACCTTC
V gene: TRBV3-1; J gene: TRBJ2-7; D gene: TRBD1; clone size: NA; CDR3 protein: CASSQTGVLYNEQYF; CDR3 DNA: TGTGCCAGCAGCCAAACAGGGGTTCTCTACAATGAGCAGTACTTC
V gene: TRBV20-1; J gene: TRBJ1-1; D gene: TRBD1; clone size: NA; CDR3 protein: CRAQGMNTEAFF; CDR3 DNA: TGCAGGGCACAGGGGATGAACACTGAAGCTTTCTTT
V gene: TRBV7-2; J gene: TRBJ2-1; D gene: TRBD2; clone size: NA; CDR3 protein: CASSAGLGLAVSYNEQFF; CDR3 DNA: TGTGCCAGCAGCGCAGGGTTGGGACTAGCGGTTTCCTACAATGAGCAGTTCTTC
V gene: TRBV7-2; J gene: TRBJ1-2; D gene: NA; clone size: few; CDR3 protein: CASSLGAGRGYGYTF; CDR3 DNA: TGTGCCAGCAGCTTAGGGGCAGGGAGGGGTTATGGCTACACCTTC
V gene: TRBV25-1; J gene: TRBJ1-1; D gene: NA; clone size: NA; CDR3 protein: CASSEYSLGVEAFF; CDR3 DNA: TGTGCCAGCAGTGAATACAGTCTCGGGGTTGAAGCTTTCTTT
V gene: TRBV29-1; J gene: TRBJ1-2; D gene: TRBD1; clone size: few; CDR3 protein: CSVERGQAYGYTF; CDR3 DNA: TGCAGCGTTGAACGCGGACAGGCGTATGGCTACACCTTC
V gene: TRBV12-3/TRBV12-4; J gene: TRBJ2-1; D gene: NA; clone size: few; CDR3 protein: CASRRPRSSYNEQFF; CDR3 DNA: TGTGCCAGCAGGCGCCCCCGGAGCTCCTACAATGAGCAGTTCTTC
V gene: TRBV10-2; J gene: TRBJ2-5; D gene: NA; clone size: few; CDR3 protein: CASTGQLGETQYF; CDR3 DNA: TGCGCCAGCACCGGACAGTTGGGAGAGACCCAGTACTTC
V gene: TRBV12-3/TRBV12-4; J gene: TRBJ2-7; D gene: TRBD2; clone size: few; CDR3 protein: CASSHIAGVEQYF; CDR3 DNA: TGTGCCAGCAGCCATATAGCGGGAGTAGAGCAGTACTTC
V gene: TRBV7-9; J gene: TRBJ1-2; D gene: NA; clone size: NA; CDR3 protein: CASSRPRGVDGYTF; CDR3 DNA: TGTGCCAGCAGCCGGCCCAGGGGCGTAGATGGCTACACCTTC
V gene: TRBV11-3; J gene: TRBJ2-5; D gene: NA; clone size: NA; CDR3 protein: CASSLDKETQYF; CDR3 DNA: TGTGCCAGCAGCTTAGATAAAGAGACCCAGTACTTC
V gene: TRBV5-1; J gene: TRBJ2-7; D gene: NA; clone size: few; CDR3 protein: CASSLALGVTGEQYF; CDR3 DNA: TGCGCCAGCAGCTTGGCTCTTGGGGTAACCGGCGAGCAGTACTTC
V gene: TRBV7-9; J gene: TRBJ1-4; D gene: NA; clone size: NA; CDR3 protein: CTSSFHGQHEKLFF; CDR3 DNA: TGTACCAGCAGCTTTCACGGCCAGCATGAAAAACTGTTTTTT
V gene: TRBV9; J gene: TRBJ1-3; D gene: NA; clone size: NA; CDR3 protein: CASSAGPGAGNTIYF; CDR3 DNA: TGTGCCAGCAGCGCCGGGCCAGGTGCAGGAAACACCATATATTTT
V gene: TRBV20-1; J gene: TRBJ2-1; D gene: TRBD2; clone size: NA; CDR3 protein: CSARDGLGEQFF; CDR3 DNA: TGCAGTGCTAGAGACGGACTAGGGGAGCAGTTCTTC
V gene: TRBV11-2; J gene: TRBJ2-3; D gene: TRBD2; clone size: few; CDR3 protein: CASSLREESGGPDTQYF; CDR3 DNA: TGTGCCAGCAGCTTACGAGAGGAAAGCGGGGGGCCAGATACGCAGTATTTT
V gene: TRBV29-1; J gene: TRBJ2-5; D gene: NA; clone size: few; CDR3 protein: CSAEGDGETQYF; CDR3 DNA: TGCAGCGCCGAGGGGGACGGAGAGACCCAGTACTTC
V gene: TRBV6-5; J gene: TRBJ2-1; D gene: NA; clone size: few; CDR3 protein: CAGSYSSRGLSDEQFF; CDR3 DNA: TGTGCCGGCAGTTACTCGAGCAGGGGCTTATCCGATGAGCAGTTCTTC
V gene: TRBV6-2/TRBV6-3; J gene: TRBJ2-2; D gene: NA; clone size: NA; CDR3 protein: CAGSLTGYTGELFF; CDR3 DNA: TGTGCCGGCAGCTTAACAGGGTACACCGGGGAGCTGTTTTTT
V gene: TRBV18; J gene: TRBJ1-5; D gene: NA; clone size: NA; CDR3 protein: CASSPGGSSNQPQHF; CDR3 DNA: TGTGCCAGCTCACCAGGAGGGAGTAGCAATCAGCCCCAGCATTTT
V gene: TRBV6-2/TRBV6-3; J gene: TRBJ2-7; D gene: NA; clone size: few; CDR3 protein: CASRHDRPSYEQYF; CDR3 DNA: TGTGCCAGCAGACACGACAGGCCTTCCTACGAGCAGTACTTC
V gene: TRBV20-1; J gene: TRBJ1-2; D gene: TRBD1; clone size: NA; CDR3 protein: CSATRTGRGYGYTF; CDR3 DNA: TGCAGTGCAACCCGGACAGGGAGGGGCTATGGCTACACCTTC
V gene: TRBV6-5; J gene: TRBJ2-3; D gene: NA; clone size: NA; CDR3 protein: CASHNGADTQYF; CDR3 DNA: TGTGCCAGCCATAATGGGGCAGATACGCAGTATTTT